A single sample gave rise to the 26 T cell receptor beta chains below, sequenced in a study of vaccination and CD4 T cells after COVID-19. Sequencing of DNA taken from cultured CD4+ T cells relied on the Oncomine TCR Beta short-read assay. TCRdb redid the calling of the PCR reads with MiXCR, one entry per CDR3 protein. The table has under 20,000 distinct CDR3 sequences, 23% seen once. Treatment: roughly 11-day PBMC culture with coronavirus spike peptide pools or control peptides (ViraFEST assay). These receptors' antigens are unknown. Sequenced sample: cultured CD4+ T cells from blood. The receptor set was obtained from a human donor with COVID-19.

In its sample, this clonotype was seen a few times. The DNA for the CDR3 is TGTGCCAGCAGCCGAAGATTTACAGGGACAGCGGAACAAGAGACCCAGTACTTC. This gives the protein CASSRRFTGTAEQETQYF. The chain combines TRBV11-1 with TRBJ2-5; 7 bases map to TRBD1. The CDR3 has 18 amino acids. CDR1 is SGHAT, CDR2 FQDESV, per germline (reference sequence). V lost 5 bases to trimming and J lost 2 bases; unmatched junction nucleotides: 17.

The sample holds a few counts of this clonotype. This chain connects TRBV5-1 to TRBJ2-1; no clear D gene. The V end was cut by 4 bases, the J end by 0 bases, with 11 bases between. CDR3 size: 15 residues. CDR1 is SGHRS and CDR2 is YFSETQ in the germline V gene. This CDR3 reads CASSPALPSYNEQFF. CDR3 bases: TGCGCCAGCAGCCCCGCACTACCCTCCTACAATGAGCAGTTCTTC.

This chain's CDR3 is CASSLRPSRVGGNTIYF. DNA for the CDR3: TGTGCCAGCAGTTTAAGACCCTCCAGGGTGGGTGGAAACACCATATATTTT. V gene TRBV12-3 or TRBV12-4 combines with J gene TRBJ1-3; maybe TRBD1 (5 bases). CDR3 length: 17 residues. Trimming took off 2 bases at V and 3 bases at J, with 17 bases between the two ends.

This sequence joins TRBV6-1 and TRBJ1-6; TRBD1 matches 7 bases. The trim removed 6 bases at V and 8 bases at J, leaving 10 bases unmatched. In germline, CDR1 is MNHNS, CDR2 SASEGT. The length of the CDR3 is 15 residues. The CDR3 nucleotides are TGTGCCAGCAGGGGCGCGACAGGGTCGCATTCACCCCTCCACTTT. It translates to CASRGATGSHSPLHF.

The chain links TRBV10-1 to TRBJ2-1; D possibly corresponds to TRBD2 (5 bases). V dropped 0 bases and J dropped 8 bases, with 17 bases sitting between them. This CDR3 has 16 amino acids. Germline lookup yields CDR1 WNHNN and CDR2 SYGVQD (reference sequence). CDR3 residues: CASSESKGGQSDEQFF. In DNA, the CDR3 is TGCGCCAGCAGTGAGTCGAAAGGAGGCCAGTCGGATGAGCAGTTCTTC.

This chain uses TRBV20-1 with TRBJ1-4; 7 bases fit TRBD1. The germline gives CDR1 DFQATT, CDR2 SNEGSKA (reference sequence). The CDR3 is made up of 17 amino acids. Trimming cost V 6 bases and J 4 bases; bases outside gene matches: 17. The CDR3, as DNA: TGCAGTGCAAGGCGGTCACAGGGGAGACAGCTTAATGAAAAACTGTTTTTT. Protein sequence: CSARRSQGRQLNEKLFF.

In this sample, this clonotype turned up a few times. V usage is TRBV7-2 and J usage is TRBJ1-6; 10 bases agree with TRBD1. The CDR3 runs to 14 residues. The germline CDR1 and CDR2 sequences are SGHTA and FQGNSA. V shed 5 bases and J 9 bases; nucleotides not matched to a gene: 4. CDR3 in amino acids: CASSGRQGASPLHF. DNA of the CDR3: TGTGCCAGCAGCGGACGACAGGGGGCTTCACCCCTCCACTTT.

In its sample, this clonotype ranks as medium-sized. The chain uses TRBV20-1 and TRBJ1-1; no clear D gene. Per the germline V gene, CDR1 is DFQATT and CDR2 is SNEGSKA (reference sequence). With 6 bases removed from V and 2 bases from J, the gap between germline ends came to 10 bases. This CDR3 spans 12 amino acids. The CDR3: CSAAGRNTEAFF. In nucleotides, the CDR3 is TGCAGTGCCGCCGGCCGAAACACTGAAGCTTTCTTT.

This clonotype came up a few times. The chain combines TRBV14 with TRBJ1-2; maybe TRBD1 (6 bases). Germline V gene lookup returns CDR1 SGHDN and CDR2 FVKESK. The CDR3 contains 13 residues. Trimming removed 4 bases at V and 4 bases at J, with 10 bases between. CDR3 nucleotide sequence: TGTGCCAGCAGCCCAGGGGTTAGCTATGGCTACACCTTC. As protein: CASSPGVSYGYTF.

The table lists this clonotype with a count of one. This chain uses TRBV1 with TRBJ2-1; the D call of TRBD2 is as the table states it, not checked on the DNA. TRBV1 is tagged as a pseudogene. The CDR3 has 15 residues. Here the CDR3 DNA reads TGCACCAGCAGCCAACCACTAGCGGGGGGTAATGAGCAGTTCTTC. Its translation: CTSSQPLAGGNEQFF.

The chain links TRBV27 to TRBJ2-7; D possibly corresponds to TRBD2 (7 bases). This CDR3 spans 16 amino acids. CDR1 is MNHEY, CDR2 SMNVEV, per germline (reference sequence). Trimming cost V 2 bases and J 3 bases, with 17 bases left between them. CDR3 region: CASSLALGGGNYEQYF. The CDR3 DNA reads TGTGCCAGCAGTTTAGCCTTGGGCGGGGGCAACTACGAGCAGTACTTC.

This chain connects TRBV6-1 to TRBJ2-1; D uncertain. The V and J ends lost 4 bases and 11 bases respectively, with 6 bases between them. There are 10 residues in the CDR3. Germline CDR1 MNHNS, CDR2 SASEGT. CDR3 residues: CASSGPKQFF. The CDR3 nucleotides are TGTGCCAGCAGTGGGCCAAAGCAGTTCTTC.

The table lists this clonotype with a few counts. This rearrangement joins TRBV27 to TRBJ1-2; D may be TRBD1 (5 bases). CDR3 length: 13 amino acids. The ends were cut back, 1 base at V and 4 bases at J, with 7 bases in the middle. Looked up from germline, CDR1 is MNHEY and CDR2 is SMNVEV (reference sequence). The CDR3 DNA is TGTGCCAGCAGTTTATGGGGGACCTATGGCTACACCTTC. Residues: CASSLWGTYGYTF.

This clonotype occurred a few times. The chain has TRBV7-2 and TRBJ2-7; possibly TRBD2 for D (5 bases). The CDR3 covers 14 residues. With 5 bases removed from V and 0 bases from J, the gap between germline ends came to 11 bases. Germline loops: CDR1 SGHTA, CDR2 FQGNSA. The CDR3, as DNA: TGTGCCAGCAGCCCCGGACTGCACTCCTACGAGCAGTACTTC. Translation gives CASSPGLHSYEQYF.

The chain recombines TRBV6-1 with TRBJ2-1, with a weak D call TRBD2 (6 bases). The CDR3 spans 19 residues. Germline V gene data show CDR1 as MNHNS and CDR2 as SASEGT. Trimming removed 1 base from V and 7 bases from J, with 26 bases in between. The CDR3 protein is CASSEGGVRRPRADNEQFF. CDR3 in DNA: TGTGCCAGCAGTGAAGGGGGGGTCAGGAGGCCACGGGCAGATAATGAGCAGTTCTTC.

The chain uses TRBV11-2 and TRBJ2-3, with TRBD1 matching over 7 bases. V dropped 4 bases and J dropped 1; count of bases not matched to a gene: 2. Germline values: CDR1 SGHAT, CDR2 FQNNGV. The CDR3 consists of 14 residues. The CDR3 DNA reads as TGTGCCAGCAGCTACGGACAGGGCACAGATACGCAGTATTTT. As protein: CASSYGQGTDTQYF.

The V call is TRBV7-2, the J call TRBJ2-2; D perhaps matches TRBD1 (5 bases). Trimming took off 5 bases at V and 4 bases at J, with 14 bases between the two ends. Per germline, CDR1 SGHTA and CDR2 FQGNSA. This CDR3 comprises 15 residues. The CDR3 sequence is CASSPTTVSTGELFF. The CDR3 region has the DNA TGTGCCAGCAGCCCAACGACAGTGAGCACCGGGGAGCTGTTTTTT.

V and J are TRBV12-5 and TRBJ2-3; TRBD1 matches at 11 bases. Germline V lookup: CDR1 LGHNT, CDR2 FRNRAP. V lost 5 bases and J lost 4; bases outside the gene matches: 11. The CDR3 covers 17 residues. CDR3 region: CASGMDRGRVNADTQYF. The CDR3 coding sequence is TGTGCTAGTGGTATGGACAGGGGGCGCGTTAACGCAGATACGCAGTATTTT.

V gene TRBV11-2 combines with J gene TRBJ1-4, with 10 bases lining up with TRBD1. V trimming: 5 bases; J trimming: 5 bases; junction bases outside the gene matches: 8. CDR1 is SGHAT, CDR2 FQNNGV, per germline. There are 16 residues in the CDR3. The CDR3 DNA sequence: TGTGCCAGCAGCCCCCCAGACAGGGGGCGCAATGAAAAACTGTTTTTT. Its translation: CASSPPDRGRNEKLFF.

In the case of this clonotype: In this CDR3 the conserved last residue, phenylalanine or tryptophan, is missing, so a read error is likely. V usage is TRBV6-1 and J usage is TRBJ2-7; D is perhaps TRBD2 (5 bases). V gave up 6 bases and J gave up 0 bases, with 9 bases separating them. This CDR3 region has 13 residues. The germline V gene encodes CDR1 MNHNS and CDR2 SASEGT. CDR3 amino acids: CASRPTNSYEQYL. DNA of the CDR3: TGTGCCAGCAGACCGACTAACTCCTACGAGCAGTACCTC.

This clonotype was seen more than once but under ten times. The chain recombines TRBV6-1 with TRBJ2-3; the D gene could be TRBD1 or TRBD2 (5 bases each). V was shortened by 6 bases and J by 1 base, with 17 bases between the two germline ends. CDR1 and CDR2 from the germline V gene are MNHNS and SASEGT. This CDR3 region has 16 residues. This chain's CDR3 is CASSQGSGSGTDTQYF. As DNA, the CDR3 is TGTGCCAGCAGCCAGGGATCAGGGAGCGGCACAGATACGCAGTATTTT.

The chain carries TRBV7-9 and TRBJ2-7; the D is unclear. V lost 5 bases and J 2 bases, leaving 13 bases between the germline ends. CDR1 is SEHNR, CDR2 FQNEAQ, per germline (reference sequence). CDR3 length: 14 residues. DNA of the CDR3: TGTGCCAGCAGCCTCAGTACCCTCCCCTACGAGCAGTACTTC. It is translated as CASSLSTLPYEQYF.

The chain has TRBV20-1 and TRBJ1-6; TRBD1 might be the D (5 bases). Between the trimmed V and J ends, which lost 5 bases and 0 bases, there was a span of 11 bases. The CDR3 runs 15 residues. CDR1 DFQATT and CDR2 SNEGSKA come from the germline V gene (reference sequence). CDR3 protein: CSAVTEGSYNSPLHF. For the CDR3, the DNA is TGCAGTGCTGTGACAGAGGGCTCCTATAATTCACCCCTCCACTTT.

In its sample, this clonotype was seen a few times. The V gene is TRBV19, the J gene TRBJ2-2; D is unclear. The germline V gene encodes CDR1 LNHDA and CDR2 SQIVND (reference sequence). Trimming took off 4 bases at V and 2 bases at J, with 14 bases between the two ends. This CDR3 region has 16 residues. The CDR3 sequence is CASSKGSAANTGELFF. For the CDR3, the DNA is TGTGCCAGTAGTAAGGGAAGCGCGGCCAACACCGGGGAGCTGTTTTTT.

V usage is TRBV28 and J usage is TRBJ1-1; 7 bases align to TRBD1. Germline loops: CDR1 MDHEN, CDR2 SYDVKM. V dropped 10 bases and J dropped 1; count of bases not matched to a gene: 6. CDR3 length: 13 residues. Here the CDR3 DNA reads TGTGCCACCAGGGGGGGCCCGAACACTGAAGCTTTCTTT. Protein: CATRGGPNTEAFF.

The CDR3 spells CSAAGGLDRSYEQYF. The CDR3 DNA reads as TGCAGTGCGGCCGGTGGATTAGACCGATCCTACGAGCAGTACTTC. The genes are TRBV20-1 and TRBJ2-7; D is undetermined. The CDR3 spans 15 residues. Per the germline V gene, CDR1 is DFQATT and CDR2 is SNEGSKA (reference sequence). V was cut by 6 bases and J by 1 base, with 19 bases left in between.